The T cell receptor beta chain under discussion was sequenced for a study of control samples from healthy donors and cancer patients. This clone appeared a few times. Produced via immunoSEQ multiplex PCR; TCRdb's table is partial and in-frame only. The top ten clones hold about 2% of a sample with approximately 100,000 clones, around 80% of them seen once. Sequencing was carried out using blood. The receptor comes from a man between 60 and 75 years old in good health.

Here the CDR3 reads CATSVGNYGGANVLTF. The DNA for the CDR3 is TGTGCCACCAGTGTGGGAAATTACGGAGGGGCCAACGTCCTGACTTTC. The chain employs TRBV24-1 and TRBJ2-6; D remains ambiguous. The ends were cut back, 5 bases at V and 4 bases at J, with 14 bases in the middle. The germline V gene has CDR1 KGHDR and CDR2 SFDVKD. The CDR3 is 16 amino acids.